One sample yielded the 5 T cell receptor beta chains listed below, sequenced in a study of cytomegalovirus exposure and HLA in healthy donors (dated 2017 in TCRdb). Library generation was performed with the immunoSEQ multiplex PCR assay. The multiplex PCR relied on a mix of 60 forward primers for TCR Vbeta segments and 13 reverse primers for TCR Jbeta segments. The clones in this table, taken by TCRdb from immuneACCESS, are in-frame only. Not every clone is retained; where verified, under half of the shortfall comes from an unresolved V gene, and the cause of the rest is unknown. The sample contains about 100,000 clones, 55% to 75% of them found a single time. Jointly, the top ten make up 3.8% of the sample. The source material was PBMCs. The receptors derive from a man between 25 and 39 years old in good health and CMV-seropositive.

The J gene is TRBJ2-3, the V gene TRBV9; tentative D call: TRBD1 (6 bases). Germline values: CDR1 SGDLS, CDR2 YYNGEE. Trimming shortened V by 0 bases and J by 2 bases, and 10 bases separated the two germline ends. The CDR3 is 15 amino acids. The CDR3 DNA reads TGTGCCAGCAGCGTAGGGGTGGGGGCCACAGATACGCAGTATTTT. Protein sequence: CASSVGVGATDTQYF.

The rearrangement joins TRBV30 to TRBJ1-6, with D hard to call. Trimming shortened V by 2 bases and J by 15 bases, and 14 bases separated the two germline ends. The length of the CDR3 is 12 residues. Germline lookup yields CDR1 GTSNPN and CDR2 SVGIG (reference sequence). The CDR3 DNA reads as TGTGCCTGGAGTATTACTAGCTTGGACCTCCACTTT. This translates into CAWSITSLDLHF.

This clone was counted a few times. CDR3 nucleotides: TGTGCCAGCAGCTACCGGGACACCAACTATGGCTACACCTTC. Protein: CASSYRDTNYGYTF. The rearrangement joins TRBV5-8 to TRBJ1-2; possible D gene TRBD1, 6 bases. The germline V and J ends were trimmed by 3 bases and 2 bases, with 11 bases remaining between them. Germline assignment: CDR1 SGHTS and CDR2 YDEGEE. The CDR3 runs 14 residues. The full variable domain, rest sourced from reference TRBV5-8 and TRBJ1-2, is EAGVTQSPTHLIKTRGQQATLRCSPISGHTSVYWYQQALGLGLQFLLWYDEGEERNRGNFPPRFSGRQFPNYSSELNVNALELEDSALYLCASSYRDTNYGYTFGSGTRLTVV.

This chain uses TRBV7-9 with TRBJ2-5; 9 bases match TRBD2. V gave up 4 bases and J gave up 5 bases; unmatched junction bases: 8. The CDR3 totals 15 residues. The germline V gene has CDR1 SEHNR and CDR2 FQNEAQ (reference sequence). CDR3 region: CASSYLRGGRETQYF. DNA of the CDR3: TGTGCCAGCAGCTACCTGCGGGGGGGCCGGGAGACCCAGTACTTC.

The chain recombines TRBV4-1 with TRBJ1-6; perhaps TRBD1 as D (5 bases). Looked up from germline, CDR1 is MGHRA and CDR2 is YSYEKL. The CDR3 runs to 15 residues. Trimming removed 1 base at V and 5 bases at J, with 9 bases between. CDR3 protein: CASSQGTGDNSPLHF. The DNA of the CDR3 is TGCGCCAGCAGCCAAGGAACAGGAGATAATTCACCCCTCCACTTT.